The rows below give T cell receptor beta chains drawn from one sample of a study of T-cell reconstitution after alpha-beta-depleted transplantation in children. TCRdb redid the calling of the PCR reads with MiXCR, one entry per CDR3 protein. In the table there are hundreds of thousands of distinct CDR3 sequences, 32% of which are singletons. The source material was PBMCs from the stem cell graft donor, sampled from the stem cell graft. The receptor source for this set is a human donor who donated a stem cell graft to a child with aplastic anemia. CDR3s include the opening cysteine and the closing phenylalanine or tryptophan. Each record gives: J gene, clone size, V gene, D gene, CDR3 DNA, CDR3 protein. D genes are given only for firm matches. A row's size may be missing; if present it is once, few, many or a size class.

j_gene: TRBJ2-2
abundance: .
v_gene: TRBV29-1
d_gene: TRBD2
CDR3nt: TGCAGCGTTGAAGGTCGGACTAGCGGGAGGTCTGGCACCGGGGAGCTGTTTTTT
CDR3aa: CSVEGRTSGRSGTGELFF

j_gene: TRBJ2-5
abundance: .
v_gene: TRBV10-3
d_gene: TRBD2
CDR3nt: TGTGCCATCAGCTCCCTAGCGGGAGAGACCCAGTACTTC
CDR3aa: CAISSLAGETQYF

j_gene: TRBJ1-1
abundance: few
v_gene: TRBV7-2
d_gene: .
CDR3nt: TGTGCCAGCAGCCCGTGGGGACTCGCTGAAGCTTTCTTT
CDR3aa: CASSPWGLAEAFF

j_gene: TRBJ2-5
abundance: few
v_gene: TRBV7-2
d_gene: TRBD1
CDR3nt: TGTGCCAGCAGCTCTAGGACAGGGTTAGAGACCCAGTACTTC
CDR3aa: CASSSRTGLETQYF

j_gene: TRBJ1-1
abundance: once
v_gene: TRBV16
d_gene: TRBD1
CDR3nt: TGTGCCAGCAGCAGGGACAGGGCCGATACTGAAGCTTTCTTT
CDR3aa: CASSRDRADTEAFF

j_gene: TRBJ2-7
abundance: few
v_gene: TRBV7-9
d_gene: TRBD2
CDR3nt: TGTGCCAGCGGACGGACTAGTCAACCCTACGAGCAGTACTTC
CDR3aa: CASGRTSQPYEQYF

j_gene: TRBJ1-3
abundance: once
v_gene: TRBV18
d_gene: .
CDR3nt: TGTGCCAGCTCACCACAGGACAGCGGAAACACCATATATTTT
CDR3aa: CASSPQDSGNTIYF

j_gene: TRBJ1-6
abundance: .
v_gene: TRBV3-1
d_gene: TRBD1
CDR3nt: TGTGCCAGCAGCCAAGAGCGGACGTGGGGACAGGGAGTTTCACCCCTCCACTTT
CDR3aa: CASSQERTWGQGVSPLHF

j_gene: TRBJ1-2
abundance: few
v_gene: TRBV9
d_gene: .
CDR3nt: TGTGCCAGCAGGGGTTTGGCTATCTCCTTC
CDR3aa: CASRGLAISF

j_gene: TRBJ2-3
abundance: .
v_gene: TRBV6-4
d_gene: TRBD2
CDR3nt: TGTGCCAGCAGTGCTAGCGGAGGGGCAGATACGCAGTATTTT
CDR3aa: CASSASGGADTQYF

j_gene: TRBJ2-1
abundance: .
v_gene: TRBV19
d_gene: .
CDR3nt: TGTGCCAGTAGTAGCGGTCCTCAGGGGCACAATGAGCAGTTCTTC
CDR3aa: CASSSGPQGHNEQFF

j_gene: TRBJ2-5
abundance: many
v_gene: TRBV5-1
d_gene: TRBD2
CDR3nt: TGCGCCAGCAGCTTATCGGGGGGGTCCCAAGAGACCCAGTACTTC
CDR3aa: CASSLSGGSQETQYF

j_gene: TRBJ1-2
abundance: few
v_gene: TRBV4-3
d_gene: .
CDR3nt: TGCGCCAGCAGCCAAGATCTGAGGAGGGTCATTGACTATGGCTACACCTTC
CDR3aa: CASSQDLRRVIDYGYTF

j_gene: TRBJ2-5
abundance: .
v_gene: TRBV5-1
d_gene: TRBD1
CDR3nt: TGCGCCAGCAGCTTGGGGGACAGACCGTACCAAGAGACCCAGTACTTC
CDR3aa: CASSLGDRPYQETQYF

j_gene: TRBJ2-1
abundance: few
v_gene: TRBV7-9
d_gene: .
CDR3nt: TGTGCCAGCAGCTTAGCTCAAGGGACAAGTTACAATGAGCAGTTCTTC
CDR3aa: CASSLAQGTSYNEQFF

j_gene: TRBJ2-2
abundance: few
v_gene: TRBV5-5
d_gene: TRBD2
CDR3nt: TGTGCCAGCAGCTTGGCTAGCGGGCAGACCGGGGAGCTGTTTTTT
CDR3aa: CASSLASGQTGELFF

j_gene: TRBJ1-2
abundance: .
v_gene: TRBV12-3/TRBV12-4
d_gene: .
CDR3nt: TGTGCCAGCAGTATAGACAGCTATGGCTACACCTTC
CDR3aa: CASSIDSYGYTF

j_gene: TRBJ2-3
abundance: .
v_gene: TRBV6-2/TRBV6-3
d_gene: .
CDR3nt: TGTGCCAGCAGTTACACGGTTAGCACAGATACGCAGTATTTT
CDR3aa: CASSYTVSTDTQYF

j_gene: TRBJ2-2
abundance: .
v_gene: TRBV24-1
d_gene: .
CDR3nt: TGTGCCACCAGTGAACAGGGCGATGAGCTGTTTTTT
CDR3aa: CATSEQGDELFF

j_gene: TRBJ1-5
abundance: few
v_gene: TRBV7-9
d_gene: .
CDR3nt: TGTGCCAGCAGCTTAAAAGGGGATAATCAGCCCCAGCATTTT
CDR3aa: CASSLKGDNQPQHF

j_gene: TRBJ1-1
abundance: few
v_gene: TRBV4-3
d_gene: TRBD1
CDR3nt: TGCGCCAGCAGCCAAGGAAGGACAGGGAACACTGAAGCTTTCTTT
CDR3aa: CASSQGRTGNTEAFF

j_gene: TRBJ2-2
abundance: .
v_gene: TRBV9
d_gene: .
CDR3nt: TGTGCCAGCAGCGTAACCTCGGACGAGCGAGGGGAGCTGTTTTTT
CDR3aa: CASSVTSDERGELFF

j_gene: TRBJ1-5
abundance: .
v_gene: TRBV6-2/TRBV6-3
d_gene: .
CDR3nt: TGTGCCAGCAGTTATCGAGACAGACGGAATCAGCCCCAGCATTTT
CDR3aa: CASSYRDRRNQPQHF

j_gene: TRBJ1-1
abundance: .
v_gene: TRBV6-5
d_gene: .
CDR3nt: TGTGCCAGCAGTTACTCCTGGGGGAACCCTGAAGCTTTCTTT
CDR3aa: CASSYSWGNPEAFF

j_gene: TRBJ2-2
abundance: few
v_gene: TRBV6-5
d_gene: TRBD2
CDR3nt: TGTGCCAGCAGTTGGACTAGCGGGAGGATCGGGGAGCTGTTTTTT
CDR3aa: CASSWTSGRIGELFF

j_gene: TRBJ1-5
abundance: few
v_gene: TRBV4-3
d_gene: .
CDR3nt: TGCGCCAGCAGCCGCGATGGGGAAGGGCCCCAGCATTTT
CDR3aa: CASSRDGEGPQHF

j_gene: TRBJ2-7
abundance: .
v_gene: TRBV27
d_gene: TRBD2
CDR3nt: TGTGCCAGCGGGGAGGGTACCGACGAGCAGTACTTC
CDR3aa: CASGEGTDEQYF

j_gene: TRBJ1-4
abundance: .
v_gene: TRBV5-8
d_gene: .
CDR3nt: TGTGCCAGCAGCGCCCGAGCAGGGATGGAAGAAAAACTGTTTTTT
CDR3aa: CASSARAGMEEKLFF

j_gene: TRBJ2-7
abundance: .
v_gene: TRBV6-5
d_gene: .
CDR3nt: TGTGCCAGCAGTTACTCGAAGCTGCAACTCTCCTACGAGCAGTACTTC
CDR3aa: CASSYSKLQLSYEQYF

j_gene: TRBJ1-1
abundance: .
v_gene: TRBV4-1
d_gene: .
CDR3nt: TGCGCCAGCAGCCAAGATCCGGGGCAGTGGCTTGAGGCTTTCTTT
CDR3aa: CASSQDPGQWLEAFF

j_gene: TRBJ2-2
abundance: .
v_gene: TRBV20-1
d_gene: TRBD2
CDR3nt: TGCAGTGCCAGGGTAGCGGGAGGTAGACGGGCCGGGGAGCTGTTTTTT
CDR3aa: CSARVAGGRRAGELFF

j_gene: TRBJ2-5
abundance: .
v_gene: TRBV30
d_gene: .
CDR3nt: TGTGCCGGGCGCCCGATCCAGGGGCTAGGAGAGACCCAGTACTTC
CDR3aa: CAGRPIQGLGETQYF

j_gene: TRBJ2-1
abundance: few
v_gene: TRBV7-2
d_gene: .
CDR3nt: TGTGCCAGCAGCCCCCTTGAGGGTCTTTCCTACAATGAGCAGTTCTTC
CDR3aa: CASSPLEGLSYNEQFF

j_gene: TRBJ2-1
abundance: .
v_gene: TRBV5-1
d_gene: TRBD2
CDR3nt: TGCGCCAGCAGCTTGGGACTAGCGGGGGGGTTTATCGATGAGCAGTTCTTC
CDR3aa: CASSLGLAGGFIDEQFF

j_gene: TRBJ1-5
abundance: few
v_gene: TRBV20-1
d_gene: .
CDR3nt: TGCAGTGCTAGTGCGGGAAATCAGCCCCAGCATTTT
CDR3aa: CSASAGNQPQHF

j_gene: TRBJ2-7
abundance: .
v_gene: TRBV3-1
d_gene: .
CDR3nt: TGTGCCAGCAGCCAAGATTCGAGGGACGAGCAGTACTTC
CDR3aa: CASSQDSRDEQYF

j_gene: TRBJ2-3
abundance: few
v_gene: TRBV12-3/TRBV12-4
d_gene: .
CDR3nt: TGTGCCAGCAGTTTTACTGCTACAGATACGCAGTATTTT
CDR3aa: CASSFTATDTQYF

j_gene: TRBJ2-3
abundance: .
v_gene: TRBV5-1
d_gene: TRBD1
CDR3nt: TGCGCCAGCAGCTTAGGGACAGCTAGCACAGATACGCAGTATTTT
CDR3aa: CASSLGTASTDTQYF

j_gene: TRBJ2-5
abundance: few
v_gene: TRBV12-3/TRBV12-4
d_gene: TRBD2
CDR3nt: TGTGCCAGCAGCCCCGGGACTAGCGGTCAAGAGACCCAGTACTTC
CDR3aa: CASSPGTSGQETQYF

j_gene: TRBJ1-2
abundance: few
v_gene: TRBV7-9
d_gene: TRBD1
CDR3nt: TGTGCCAGCAGCTCCGGTAGGAGGGGGCGTGATGGCTATGGCTACACCTTC
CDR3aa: CASSSGRRGRDGYGYTF

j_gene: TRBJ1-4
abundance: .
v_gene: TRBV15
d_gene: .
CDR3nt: TGTGCCACCAGCAGGGATAGGACCCCCCGGGGTGAAAAACTGTTTTTT
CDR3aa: CATSRDRTPRGEKLFF

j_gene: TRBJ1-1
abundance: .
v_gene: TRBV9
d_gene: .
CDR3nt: TGTGCCAGCAGCGTAGCCCCGGCGGGGAACACTGAAGCTTTCTTT
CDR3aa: CASSVAPAGNTEAFF

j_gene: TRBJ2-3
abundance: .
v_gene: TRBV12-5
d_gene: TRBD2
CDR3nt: TGTGCTAGTGCCGAACCGACTAGCGGGAGCGGGGCAGATACGCAGTATTTT
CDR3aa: CASAEPTSGSGADTQYF

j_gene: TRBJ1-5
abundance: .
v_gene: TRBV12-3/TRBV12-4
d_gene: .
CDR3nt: TGTGCCAGCAGTTCTGACCAGAGGGGCAATCAGCCCCAGCATTTT
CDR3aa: CASSSDQRGNQPQHF

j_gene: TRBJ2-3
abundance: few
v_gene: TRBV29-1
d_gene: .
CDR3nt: TGCAGCGTACTGAGCCTGGGCACGCAGTATTTT
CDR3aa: CSVLSLGTQYF